The 12 T cell receptor beta chains in this list originate from one sample, sequenced in a study of T cell responses to AZD1222 COVID-19 vaccine. Using immunoSEQ multiplex PCR, the repertoire was profiled, and TCRdb retains in-frame clones only, with some absent. The table records fewer than 85,000 clones, roughly nine tenths of them present only once. The specimen comprised peripheral blood, sampled on day 0 of AZD1222 vaccination. The receptors originated from an adult in good health.

The rearrangement links TRBV5-1 to TRBJ2-5; 11 nucleotides line up with TRBD2. V lost 4 bases to trimming and J lost 0 bases; unmatched junction nucleotides: 2. This CDR3 spans 15 amino acids. Germline CDR1 SGHRS, CDR2 YFSETQ. CDR3 loop: CASSRLAGNQETQYF. For the CDR3, the DNA is TGCGCCAGCAGCCGACTAGCGGGGAACCAAGAGACCCAGTACTTC.

The J gene is TRBJ2-3, the V gene TRBV18; D might be TRBD2 (6 bases). Trimming stripped 5 bases from V and 5 bases from J, with 20 bases between. This CDR3 has 16 residues. Per germline, CDR1 KGHSH and CDR2 LQKENI. CDR3 nucleotide sequence: TGTGCCAGCTCAGGACCTGGGACTGTCCAGGGAGATACGCAGTATTTT. It translates to CASSGPGTVQGDTQYF.

V is TRBV2 and J is TRBJ2-1, with 11 bases identical to TRBD2. V lost 6 bases and J lost 4; bases outside the gene matches: 5. CDR1 and CDR2 from the germline V gene are SNHLY and FYNNEI. CDR3 size: 15 residues. In DNA form, the CDR3 reads TGTGCCAGCAGACCGGGACTAGCGGAATACAATGAGCAGTTCTTC. Residues: CASRPGLAEYNEQFF.

This rearrangement joins TRBV6-2 or TRBV6-3 to TRBJ1-1; D is unresolved. The CDR3 is made up of 15 amino acids. Trimming shortened V by 2 bases and J by 5 bases, and 15 bases separated the two germline ends. CDR1 MNHEY and CDR2 SVGEGT come from the germline V gene. Here the CDR3 reads CASSYGYGVRTEAFF. As DNA, the CDR3 is TGTGCCAGCAGTTACGGTTATGGGGTGCGGACTGAAGCTTTCTTT.

The chain uses TRBV30 and TRBJ2-7, with TRBD2 identical over 12 bases. The CDR3 totals 15 residues. V shed 2 bases, J shed 0 bases, and the junction held 2 bases outside the gene matches. Germline lookup yields CDR1 GTSNPN and CDR2 SVGIG (reference sequence). In nucleotides, the CDR3 is TGTGCCTGGAGTCGACTAGCGGGAGTCTCCTACGAGCAGTACTTC. Encoded protein: CAWSRLAGVSYEQYF.

J is TRBJ2-3 and V is TRBV7-6, with 9 bases identical to TRBD2. The CDR3 is 15 amino acids. The trim removed 4 bases at V and 7 bases at J, leaving 9 bases unmatched. Germline lookup yields CDR1 SGHVS and CDR2 FNYEAQ. The CDR3 region is CASSSSFSGRNTQYF. The CDR3, as DNA: TGTGCCAGCAGCTCATCCTTTAGCGGGAGAAATACGCAGTATTTT.

The chain has TRBV4-3 and TRBJ1-1, with TRBD1 matching over 9 bases. Germline lookup yields CDR1 LGHNA and CDR2 YSLEER. The CDR3 covers 13 residues. The V gene end was trimmed by 3 bases and the J gene end by 8 bases; junction bases not matched to a gene: 4. CDR3 sequence reads: CASSQDRGREAFF. The CDR3 nucleotides read TGCGCCAGCAGCCAGGACAGGGGAAGGGAAGCTTTCTTT.

This chain uses TRBV27 with TRBJ2-7; tentative D call: TRBD2 (7 bases). The V and J ends lost 0 bases and 6 bases respectively, with 12 bases between them. Germline CDR1 is MNHEY and CDR2 is SMNVEV (reference sequence). This CDR3 contains 14 residues. In DNA, the CDR3 is TGTGCCAGCAGTTTATCGGGGGGGCTGGGCGAGCAGTACTTC. This encodes CASSLSGGLGEQYF.

The J gene is TRBJ2-3, the V gene TRBV20-1, with D tentatively TRBD2 (5 bases). The CDR3 totals 18 residues. CDR1 and CDR2 from the germline V gene are DFQATT and SNEGSKA (reference sequence). Trimming cost V 3 bases and J 0 bases, with 22 bases left between them. The CDR3 DNA sequence: TGCAGTGCTAGTTTCCGGGGTAACCCGGCCGTCAGCACAGATACGCAGTATTTT. Its protein product is CSASFRGNPAVSTDTQYF.

The CDR3 here is CASSLWVNYEQYF. The CDR3, as DNA: TGTGCCAGCAGCCTGTGGGTTAACTACGAGCAGTACTTC. V gene TRBV28 combines with J gene TRBJ2-7, with D unresolved. CDR1 and CDR2 from the germline V gene are MDHEN and SYDVKM. The V end was cut by 6 bases, the J end by 3 bases, with 12 bases between. The CDR3 totals 13 residues.

The V gene is TRBV6-5, the J gene TRBJ2-3; no definite D call. The V gene lost 6 bases and the J gene lost 5 bases, with 12 bases spanning the gap. Germline CDR1 and CDR2: MNHEY and SVGAGI. The CDR3 has 13 amino acids. CDR3: CASSLGPIDTQYF. The CDR3 nucleotides are TGTGCCAGCAGCCTAGGACCGATAGATACGCAGTATTTT.

The chain links TRBV6-4 to TRBJ2-3, with D unresolved. The CDR3 is 15 amino acids. In germline, CDR1 is MRHNA, CDR2 SNTAGT. V lost 0 bases and J lost 0, with 7 bases in between. Here the CDR3 reads CASSDSHSSTDTQYF. CDR3 nucleotides: TGTGCCAGCAGTGACTCGCACTCTAGCACAGATACGCAGTATTTT.